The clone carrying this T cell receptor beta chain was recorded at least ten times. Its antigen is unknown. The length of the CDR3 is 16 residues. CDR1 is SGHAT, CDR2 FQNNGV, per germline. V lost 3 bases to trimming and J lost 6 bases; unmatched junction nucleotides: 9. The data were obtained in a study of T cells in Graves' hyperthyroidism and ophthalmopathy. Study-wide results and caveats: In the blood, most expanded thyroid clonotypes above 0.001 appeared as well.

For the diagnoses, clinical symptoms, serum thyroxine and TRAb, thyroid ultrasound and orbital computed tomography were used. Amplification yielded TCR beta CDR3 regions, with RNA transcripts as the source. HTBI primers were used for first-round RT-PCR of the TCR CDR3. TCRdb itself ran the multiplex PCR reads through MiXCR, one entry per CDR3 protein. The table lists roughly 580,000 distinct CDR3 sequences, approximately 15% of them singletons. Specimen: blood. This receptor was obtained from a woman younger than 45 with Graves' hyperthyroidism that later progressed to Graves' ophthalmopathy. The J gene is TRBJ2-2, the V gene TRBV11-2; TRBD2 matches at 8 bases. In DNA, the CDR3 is TGTGCCAGCAGCTTGGACGGGCCCGGGGGGGCCGGGGAGCTGTTTTTT. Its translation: CASSLDGPGGAGELFF.